This entry lists 15 T cell receptor beta chains sequenced from one sample in a study of identical twins. TCRdb re-called the 5' RACE reads through MiXCR, storing one row per CDR3 protein. The repertoire holds some 660,000 distinct CDR3 sequences, with more than 6.5% as singletons. Another study also made use of these data, one on yellow fever vaccine responses in identical twins.

The material sequenced was PBMCs. These receptors were taken from a young woman in good health.

CDR3 region: CASSLWRAGELFF. The CDR3 nucleotides are TGTGCCAGCAGTTTATGGCGGGCCGGGGAGCTGTTTTTT. V usage is TRBV12-3 or TRBV12-4 and J usage is TRBJ2-2; tentatively, D is TRBD2 (5 bases). CDR3 length equals 13 residues. The V gene lost 2 bases and the J gene lost 6 bases, with 7 bases spanning the gap.

This clonotype has just a few counts. The V call is TRBV5-5, the J call TRBJ2-5, with D perhaps being TRBD1 or TRBD2 (5 bases each). V was clipped by 1 base and J by 3 bases, with 13 bases between them. Germline CDR1 and CDR2: SGHKS and YYEKEE (reference sequence). The CDR3 has 15 amino acids. DNA for the CDR3: TGTGCCAGCAGCTTGATGTGGTTGGGGGAAGAGACCCAGTACTTC. This gives the protein CASSLMWLGEETQYF. Filled out from reference TRBV5-5 and TRBJ2-5, the complete variable domain reads DAGVTQSPTHLIKTRGQQVTLRCSPISGHKSVSWYQQVLGQGPQFIFQYYEKEERGRGNFPDRFSARQFPNYSSELNVNALLLGDSALYLCASSLMWLGEETQYFGPGTRLLVL.

This clonotype was seen only a few times. The rearrangement joins TRBV27 to TRBJ2-1; D gene unclear. Germline V gene lookup returns CDR1 MNHEY and CDR2 SMNVEV (reference sequence). V lost 3 bases, J lost 10 bases, and 10 bases lay in between. The CDR3 covers 12 residues. The CDR3 DNA reads as TGTGCCAGCAGTTTCGCCGAACAGGAGCAGTTCTTC. This gives the protein CASSFAEQEQFF.

V is TRBV20-1 and J is TRBJ2-7; D is unclear. The ends were cut back, 5 bases at V and 3 bases at J, with 14 bases in the middle. The germline CDR1 and CDR2 sequences are DFQATT and SNEGSKA (reference sequence). The CDR3 is made up of 13 amino acids. CDR3 in DNA: TGCAGTGCTTTAACCCGGGCAGGCTACGAGCAGTACTTC. Its protein is CSALTRAGYEQYF.

A few counts support this clonotype. The V call is TRBV7-8, the J call TRBJ2-1; 10 positions match TRBD2. Germline trimming cut 1 base from V and 4 bases from J; bases unmatched to any gene: 7. Germline CDR1 is SGHVS and CDR2 is FQNEAQ. The CDR3 runs 17 residues. CDR3 coding DNA: TGTGCCAGCAGCTTAGAGGCTAGCGGGAGCGTGTACAATGAGCAGTTCTTC. Its translation: CASSLEASGSVYNEQFF.

Only a few counts were recorded for this clonotype. The chain has TRBV7-6 and TRBJ2-1; the match to TRBD1 covers 9 bases. CDR1 and CDR2 (germline): SGHVS, FNYEAQ. V was pared by 6 bases and J by 7 bases, with 10 bases of the junction left unmatched. The CDR3 runs 15 residues. The CDR3 reads CASRQGQGRMNEQFF. The CDR3 region has the DNA TGTGCCAGCAGACAAGGACAGGGGAGAATGAATGAGCAGTTCTTC.

At least ten counts were recorded for this clonotype. The chain has TRBV24-1 and TRBJ2-1; 8 nucleotides match TRBD2. Germline V gene sequence: CDR1 KGHDR, CDR2 SFDVKD. V shed 3 bases and J 7 bases; nucleotides not matched to a gene: 7. The CDR3 runs to 15 residues. For the CDR3, the DNA is TGTGCCACCAGTGATCGGAGCGGGAGAGGGAATGAGCAGTTCTTC. Its translation is CATSDRSGRGNEQFF.

This clonotype occurred many times. One end of the junction is discordant with germline, which a read error may explain. The chain employs TRBV7-2 and TRBJ2-1, with 10 bases lining up with TRBD2. This CDR3 region has 16 residues. Germline V gene lookup returns CDR1 SGHTA and CDR2 FQGNSA. The CDR3 coding sequence is TGTGCCAGCAGCTCGGCGGGACTAGCGATCTACAAGGAGCAGTTCTTC. Protein sequence: CASSSAGLAIYKEQFF.

This clonotype occurred a few times. The chain joins TRBV11-3 to TRBJ2-3, with 10 nucleotides matching TRBD1. With V trimmed by 3 bases and J by 4 bases, 4 bases remained unmatched. The CDR3 is made up of 15 amino acids. Looked up from germline, CDR1 is SGHNT and CDR2 is YENEEA. CDR3 loop: CASSLGQGSADTQYF. As DNA, the CDR3 is TGTGCCAGCAGCTTGGGACAGGGGAGCGCAGATACGCAGTATTTT.

The rearrangement joins TRBV20-1 to TRBJ2-1, with no clear D. The germline V gene encodes CDR1 DFQATT and CDR2 SNEGSKA (reference sequence). The CDR3 is made up of 16 amino acids. The germline V and J ends were trimmed by 0 bases and 3 bases, with 15 bases remaining between them. CDR3 protein: CSARDITGDFYNEQFF. CDR3 bases: TGCAGTGCTAGAGATATAACTGGGGATTTCTACAATGAGCAGTTCTTC.

A note on this clonotype: Compared with germline, one end of the junction differs, possibly owing to a read error. The CDR3 here is CARSLRKLAGVFMNEQFF. The CDR3 bases are TGTGCCCGCAGTTTAAGGAAACTAGCGGGAGTCTTTATGAATGAGCAGTTCTTC. J is TRBJ2-1 and V is TRBV12-3 or TRBV12-4; 11 bases are shared with TRBD2. The CDR3 loop spans 18 amino acids.

This clonotype was observed a handful of times. J is TRBJ2-2 and V is TRBV12-3 or TRBV12-4; D is unresolved. Trimming cost V 9 bases and J 1 base, with 12 bases left between them. The CDR3 covers 14 residues. The CDR3 sequence is CASPVGMNTGELFF. CDR3 sequence (DNA): TGTGCCAGTCCCGTGGGAATGAACACCGGGGAGCTGTTTTTT.

V gene TRBV10-3 combines with J gene TRBJ2-1; 10 bases align to TRBD2. The junction had 9 bases not matched to a gene; V was cut back by 11 bases and J by 8 bases. CDR3 length: 13 amino acids. Germline CDR1 ENHRY, CDR2 SYGVKD. This CDR3 reads CALAGVLGDEQFF. DNA for the CDR3: TGTGCCCTAGCGGGGGTCCTAGGAGATGAGCAGTTCTTC.

This clonotype was found a few times. This chain joins TRBV4-3 and TRBJ1-1; 9 bases are shared with TRBD1. Trimming took 6 bases from V and 6 from J; bases not matched to a gene: 5. In germline, CDR1 is LGHNA, CDR2 YSLEER. The CDR3 loop spans 13 amino acids. The CDR3 region is CASRDRGGAEAFF. CDR3 in DNA: TGCGCCAGCAGGGACAGGGGTGGGGCTGAAGCTTTCTTT.

This clonotype was observed a few times. This chain uses TRBV6-2 or TRBV6-3 with TRBJ2-2; D is perhaps TRBD1 or TRBD2 (5 bases each). CDR1 and CDR2 (germline): MNHEY, SVGEGT. Trimming stripped 7 bases from V and 11 bases from J, with 23 bases between. The CDR3 extends over 15 amino acids. CDR3 coding DNA: TGTGCCAGCACTACTAGGGGTAGCTGGGTTAAAGAGCTGTTTTTT. Its protein is CASTTRGSWVKELFF.